These 19 T cell receptor beta chains share one sample of origin, sequenced in a study of post-analysis software for immune sequencing data. Prepared TCR beta cDNA libraries contained unique molecular identifiers. One entry per CDR3 protein results from TCRdb running MiXCR on the PCR reads. The sample carries about 800,000 distinct CDR3 sequences, 25% to 30% recorded once. General study findings and limits: Among five TRBV segments more frequent in patients than controls were TRBV5-6, TRBV5-1 and TRBV20-1.

For these receptors, no antigen is known. The sample taken for sequencing was blood. The receptors originated from a girl between 5 and 17 years old with multiple sclerosis.

The chain is built from TRBV7-9 and TRBJ1-2, with D unresolved. CDR1 is SEHNR, CDR2 FQNEAQ, per germline (reference sequence). The CDR3 contains 13 residues. Trimming left V 4 bases short and J 9 bases short, with 15 bases between. The CDR3 coding sequence is TGTGCCAGCAGCTCCGAACCCACAGTGAGCTACACCTTC. Residues: CASSSEPTVSYTF.

The chain couples TRBV5-1 to TRBJ1-1; weak D call: TRBD1 (5 bases). The V and J ends lost 5 bases and 0 bases respectively, with 11 bases between them. The germline CDR1 and CDR2 sequences are SGHRS and YFSETQ. CDR3 length: 14 amino acids. CDR3 region: CASRAGRLNTEAFF. CDR3 DNA sequence: TGCGCCAGCAGAGCGGGACGGTTGAACACTGAAGCTTTCTTT.

The rearrangement joins TRBV2 to TRBJ2-5, with D unresolved. This CDR3 has 13 residues. Germline V gene lookup returns CDR1 SNHLY and CDR2 FYNNEI. Trimming left V 2 bases short and J 4 bases short, with 8 bases between. The CDR3: CASSELARETQYF. In nucleotides, the CDR3 is TGTGCCAGCAGTGAATTGGCGCGAGAGACCCAGTACTTC.

This clonotype has just a few counts. The chain is built from TRBV4-3 and TRBJ2-4, with 9 bases matching TRBD2. V was pared by 0 bases and J by 0 bases, with 12 bases of the junction left unmatched. This CDR3 has 20 amino acids. The germline V gene encodes CDR1 LGHNA and CDR2 YSLEER. The CDR3 DNA is TGCGCCAGCAGCCAAGAGGTGTCTAGCGGGATTAACCTAGCCAAAAACATTCAGTACTTC. Translating gives CASSQEVSSGINLAKNIQYF.

There are a few counts of this clonotype. V is TRBV20-1 and J is TRBJ1-1, with 7 nucleotides matching TRBD1. The CDR3 runs to 13 residues. The germline gives CDR1 DFQATT, CDR2 SNEGSKA (reference sequence). V dropped 3 bases and J dropped 4; count of bases not matched to a gene: 5. CDR3 in amino acids: CSASQTGFTEAFF. The CDR3 DNA is TGCAGTGCTAGCCAGACAGGGTTCACTGAAGCTTTCTTT.

This clonotype was seen ten or more times. The chain carries TRBV7-2 and TRBJ2-7, with TRBD1 matching 7 bases. Germline assignment: CDR1 SGHTA and CDR2 FQGNSA. The CDR3 is 15 residues long. V lost 5 bases to trimming and J lost 0 bases; unmatched junction nucleotides: 7. The chain's CDR3 is CASSPVTGSSYEQYF. In DNA form, the CDR3 reads TGTGCCAGCAGCCCAGTGACAGGGAGCTCCTACGAGCAGTACTTC.

This clonotype was counted only a few times. The chain combines TRBV15 with TRBJ2-7, with D possibly matching TRBD1 (6 bases). This CDR3 is 15 amino acids long. CDR1 is LNHNV and CDR2 is YYDKDF in the germline V gene (reference sequence). V lost 8 bases and J 0 bases, leaving 17 bases between the germline ends. The CDR3 DNA is TGTGCCACCGCCGTCAAGGGCAGGGGCTCCTACGAGCAGTACTTC. Translation gives CATAVKGRGSYEQYF. Complete variable domain (other parts from reference TRBV15 and TRBJ2-7): DAMVIQNPRYQVTQFGKPVTLSCSQTLNHNVMYWYQQKSSQAPKLLFHYYDKDFNNEADTPDNFQSRRPNTSFCFLDIRSPGLGDTAMYLCATAVKGRGSYEQYFGPGTRLTVT.

The V call is TRBV20-1, the J call TRBJ2-7; possible D gene TRBD2, 7 bases. The end of the DNA fits TRBJ2-5 better, so the J call may be wrong. Germline V CDR1 and CDR2: DFQATT, SNEGSKA (reference sequence). This CDR3 has 15 amino acids. The CDR3 DNA reads as TGCAGTGCTCATCCCTGGGGGGGGCGGCTAGAGACCCAGTACTTC. Residues: CSAHPWGGRLETQYF.

This clonotype was seen more than once but under ten times. J is TRBJ2-3 and V is TRBV29-1, with 8 bases lining up with TRBD2. V lost 3 bases, J lost 9 bases, and 11 bases stayed unmatched. The CDR3 spans 14 residues. Looked up from germline, CDR1 is SQVTM and CDR2 is ANQGSEA. In nucleotides, the CDR3 is TGCAGCGTTGAGTCCCGGGAGGGGGGTGTAACGCAGTATTTT. This translates into CSVESREGGVTQYF.

The CDR3 sequence: CAISQTGSLSHEQYF. CDR3 in DNA: TGTGCCATCAGCCAGACAGGGAGTCTATCCCACGAGCAGTACTTC. The chain joins TRBV10-3 to TRBJ2-7; 7 nucleotides agree with TRBD1. V was clipped by 6 bases and J by 5 bases; unmatched bases: 13. Germline assignment: CDR1 ENHRY and CDR2 SYGVKD. The CDR3 has 15 residues.

This clonotype was seen a handful of times. This chain connects TRBV6-1 to TRBJ1-4, with TRBD1 identical over 12 bases. The germline CDR1 and CDR2 sequences are MNHNS and SASEGT. Trimming cost V 8 bases and J 4 bases; bases outside gene matches: 20. The CDR3 covers 20 residues. As DNA, the CDR3 is TGTGCCAGCTCCCGGACGGGACAGGGGGCGCGTATCAGTATTAATGAAAAACTGTTTTTT. It is translated as CASSRTGQGARISINEKLFF.

The sample holds a few counts of this clonotype. One junction end disagrees with the germline gene, perhaps due to a read error. The chain uses TRBV15 and TRBJ2-6; 10 bases are shared with TRBD2. The CDR3 consists of 18 residues. From germline, CDR1 is LNHNV and CDR2 YYDKDF (reference sequence). The CDR3 DNA sequence: TGTACCACCAGCGCCCATCTAGCGGGAGTCTCTGGGGCCAACGTCCTGACTTTC. Amino acid sequence: CTTSAHLAGVSGANVLTF.

This clonotype was recorded many times. The rearrangement uses TRBV20-1 and TRBJ2-5; 12 nucleotides agree with TRBD2. Germline CDR1 and CDR2: DFQATT and SNEGSKA (reference sequence). Germline trimming cut 5 bases from V and 4 bases from J; bases unmatched to any gene: 5. CDR3 length: 14 amino acids. CDR3 residues: CSASSGGAGETQYF. CDR3 in DNA: TGCAGTGCTTCTAGCGGGGGGGCAGGAGAGACCCAGTACTTC.

This chain connects TRBV5-1 to TRBJ2-4; 11 positions agree with TRBD1. Germline CDR1 is SGHRS and CDR2 is YFSETQ. Trimming cost V 4 bases and J 1 base; bases outside gene matches: 4. The CDR3 runs to 16 residues. The CDR3 here is CASSPGQGAAKNIQYF. CDR3 DNA sequence: TGCGCCAGCAGCCCCGGACAGGGGGCGGCCAAAAACATTCAGTACTTC.

This clonotype turned up a few times. This chain links TRBV5-1 with TRBJ2-7, with 9 positions matching TRBD2. Germline V gives CDR1 SGHRS, CDR2 YFSETQ. The V and J ends lost 4 bases and 2 bases, in that order; junction bases with no gene match: 13. The CDR3 length is 17 residues. The DNA of the CDR3 is TGCGCCAGCAGCCCCCAAGCGGGAGGCCGCCCCCCCTACGAGCAGTACTTC. Its protein product is CASSPQAGGRPPYEQYF.

This chain connects TRBV5-4 to TRBJ1-6, with D uncertain. The V and J ends lost 0 bases and 4 bases respectively, with 8 bases between them. The CDR3 spans 15 residues. Germline CDR1 is SGHNT and CDR2 is YYREEE (reference sequence). The CDR3 loop reads CASSLDQPYNSPLHF. CDR3 sequence (DNA): TGTGCCAGCAGCTTGGACCAGCCTTATAATTCACCCCTCCACTTT. Full variable domain (missing parts from reference TRBV5-4 and TRBJ1-6): ETGVTQSPTHLIKTRGQQVTLRCSSQSGHNTVSWYQQALGQGPQFIFQYYREEENGRGNFPPRFSGLQFPNYSSELNVNALELDDSALYLCASSLDQPYNSPLHFGNGTRLTVT.

The rearrangement joins TRBV6-5 to TRBJ2-3; 8 bases agree with TRBD2. Trimming took 6 bases from V and 0 from J; bases not matched to a gene: 8. This CDR3 is built from 16 residues. Looked up from germline, CDR1 is MNHEY and CDR2 is SVGAGI. The CDR3: CASRAGRGTSTDTQYF. DNA for the CDR3: TGTGCCAGCAGGGCCGGGAGGGGGACTAGCACAGATACGCAGTATTTT.

The chain carries TRBV7-2 and TRBJ2-1, with D tentatively TRBD2 (5 bases). V was shortened by 4 bases and J by 0 bases, with 13 bases between the two germline ends. Germline V gene lookup returns CDR1 SGHTA and CDR2 FQGNSA. CDR3 size: 16 residues. As DNA, the CDR3 is TGTGCCAGCAGCTACGGGGTCGACGACTCCTACAATGAGCAGTTCTTC. Translating gives CASSYGVDDSYNEQFF.

This clonotype appeared a few times. The chain carries TRBV6-5 and TRBJ2-4; possible D gene TRBD1, 5 bases. Germline CDR1 and CDR2: MNHEY and SVGAGI. Trimming took 2 bases from V and 4 from J, leaving 15 bases between them. The CDR3 spans 16 residues. The CDR3 DNA follows: TGTGCCAGCAGTTACCTCGGGTCTCAGGGAAAAAACATTCAGTACTTC. It encodes CASSYLGSQGKNIQYF.